This T cell receptor beta chain was identified in a study of immune cell composition in non-small cell lung cancer. The protocol was immunoSEQ multiplex PCR, while the TCRdb copy is restricted to in-frame clones and leaves out a portion. The profile covers 2,500 to 3,500 clones, with over 60% appearing a single time and around 15% taken by the ten largest. Germline V gives CDR1 GTSNPN, CDR2 SVGIG (reference sequence). Trimming cost V 4 bases and J 0 bases; bases outside gene matches: 6. The CDR3 runs 15 residues. Sequencing used lung tumor tissue. The sequence was obtained from a human donor with non-small cell lung cancer. The chain couples TRBV30 to TRBJ1-3; 7 bases are a match to TRBD1. The CDR3 DNA reads TGTGCCTGGACCAGGGGGGAACTCTCTGGAAACACCATATATTTT. Protein sequence: CAWTRGELSGNTIYF.